The present T cell receptor (beta chain) was sequenced within a study of blood T cell repertoires in COVID-19. Looking at the study overall: PBMCs, B-cell-depleted T cells, or T cells provided the cDNA or gDNA that made up the material.

Some clones are missing from TCRdb's copy, which holds only in-frame ones; the method was immunoSEQ multiplex PCR. The sample records 200,000 to 300,000 clones, roughly 79% being singletons. The receptor's source is a woman of 80 years or more with COVID-19, enrolled during active disease. The sequenced sample consisted of peripheral blood.

This CDR3 is CATSGEVGGFEQYF. The CDR3 DNA reads as TGTGCCACCAGCGGGGAGGTGGGTGGGTTCGAGCAGTACTTC. The chain links TRBV15 to TRBJ2-7; a possible D gene is TRBD2 (6 bases). With 5 bases removed from V and 6 bases from J, the gap between germline ends came to 17 bases. CDR1 LNHNV and CDR2 YYDKDF come from the germline V gene (reference sequence). This CDR3 is built from 14 residues.